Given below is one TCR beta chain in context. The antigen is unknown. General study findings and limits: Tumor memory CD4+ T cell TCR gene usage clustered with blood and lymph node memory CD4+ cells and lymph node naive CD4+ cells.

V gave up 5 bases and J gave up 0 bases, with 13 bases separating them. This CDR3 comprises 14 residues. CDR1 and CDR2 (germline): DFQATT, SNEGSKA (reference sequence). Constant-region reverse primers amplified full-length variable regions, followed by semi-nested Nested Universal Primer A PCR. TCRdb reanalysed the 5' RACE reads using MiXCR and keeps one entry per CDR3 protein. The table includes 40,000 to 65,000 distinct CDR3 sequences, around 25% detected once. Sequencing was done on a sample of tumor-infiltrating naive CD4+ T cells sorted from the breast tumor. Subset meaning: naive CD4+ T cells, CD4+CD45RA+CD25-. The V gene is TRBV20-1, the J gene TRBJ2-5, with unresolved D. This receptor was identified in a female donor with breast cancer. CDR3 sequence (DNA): TGCAGTGCTCTCCGCCCCAACTACCAAGAGACCCAGTACTTC. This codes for CSALRPNYQETQYF.